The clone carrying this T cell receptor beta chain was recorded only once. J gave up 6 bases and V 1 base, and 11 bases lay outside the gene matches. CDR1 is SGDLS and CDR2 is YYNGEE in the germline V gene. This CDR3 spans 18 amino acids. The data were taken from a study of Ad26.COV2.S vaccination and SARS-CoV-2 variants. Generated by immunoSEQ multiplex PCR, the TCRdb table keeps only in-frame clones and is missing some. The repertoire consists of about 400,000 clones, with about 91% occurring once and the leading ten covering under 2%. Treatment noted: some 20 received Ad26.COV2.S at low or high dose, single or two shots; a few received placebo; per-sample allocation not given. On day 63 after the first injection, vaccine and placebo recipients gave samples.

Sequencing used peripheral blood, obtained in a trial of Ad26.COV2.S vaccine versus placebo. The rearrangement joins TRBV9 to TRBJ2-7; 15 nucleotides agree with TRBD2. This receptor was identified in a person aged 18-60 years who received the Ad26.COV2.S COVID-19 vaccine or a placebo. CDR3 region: CASSVQPGLAGGGGEQYF. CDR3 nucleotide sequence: TGTGCCAGCAGCGTACAACCGGGACTAGCGGGAGGTGGGGGCGAGCAGTACTTC.